This TCR beta chain emerged from a study of blood T cell repertoires in COVID-19. About the study: Specimens from acute and convalescent COVID-19 originated in the United States, Italy and Spain. Sample material is recorded as cDNA or gDNA derived from T cells, B-cell-depleted T cells, or PBMCs.

Authors' analysis steps: Using reference gene primer amplification, nucleated cell counts were estimated. The data were produced by immunoSEQ multiplex PCR, yet TCRdb's version contains in-frame clones alone and is incomplete. V and J calls and clone size follow that table, whereas D and trimming were derived from the DNA. This table holds about 290,000 clones, 86% found once. This CDR3 spans 14 amino acids. After removal of 3 bases from V and 3 bases from J, the junction contained 3 bases not matched to a gene. Germline values: CDR1 LGHDT, CDR2 YNNKEL (reference sequence). This sequence joins TRBV3-1 (or the pseudogene TRBV3-2) and TRBJ2-7; 9 bases are shared with TRBD2. The sequence was obtained from a woman under 40 with active or convalescent COVID-19. The sequenced sample was peripheral blood. The CDR3 here is CASSHSGGFYEQYF. CDR3 DNA sequence: TGTGCCAGCAGCCATAGCGGGGGTTTCTACGAGCAGTACTTC.